Following are 25 T cell receptor beta chains from one sample sequenced in a study of cytomegalovirus exposure and HLA in healthy donors. Use of 60 Vbeta and 13 Jbeta primers characterized the PCR. Using immunoSEQ multiplex PCR, the repertoire was profiled, and TCRdb retains in-frame clones only, with some absent. The sample lists 150,000 to 200,000 clones, more than 65% seen once, with roughly 9.3% in the top ten. The specimen was PBMCs. The origin of the receptors is a man aged 18 to 30 in good health and CMV-seropositive.

The chain employs TRBV15 and TRBJ1-5; a weak D match, TRBD1 (5 bases). The CDR3 length is 14 residues. The germline V and J ends were trimmed by 9 bases and 6 bases, with 18 bases remaining between them. CDR1 is LNHNV, CDR2 YYDKDF, per germline (reference sequence). CDR3 sequence: CATDRSGGAQPQHF. In DNA form, the CDR3 reads TGTGCCACAGACAGATCTGGAGGGGCTCAGCCCCAGCATTTT. Drawing the rest from reference TRBV15 and TRBJ1-5, the complete variable domain is DAMVIQNPRYQVTQFGKPVTLSCSQTLNHNVMYWYQQKSSQAPKLLFHYYDKDFNNEADTPDNFQSRRPNTSFCFLDIRSPGLGDTAMYLCATDRSGGAQPQHFGDGTRLSIL.

The gene calls are TRBV6-1 and TRBJ1-2; D gene uncertain. Germline lookup yields CDR1 MNHNS and CDR2 SASEGT. Trimming removed 10 bases at V and 2 bases at J, with 17 bases between. The CDR3 spans 14 residues. The CDR3 region has the DNA TGTGCCACCACAAACGGGGTGGGGAACTATGGCTACACCTTC. Protein: CATTNGVGNYGYTF.

The chain has TRBV5-1 and TRBJ2-1; 7 bases agree with TRBD2. Germline assignment: CDR1 SGHRS and CDR2 YFSETQ. Germline trimming cut 4 bases from V and 0 bases from J; bases unmatched to any gene: 7. The CDR3 is 16 residues long. The CDR3 is CASSRRGESSYNEQFF. In nucleotides, the CDR3 is TGCGCCAGCAGCCGACGGGGGGAGAGCTCCTACAATGAGCAGTTCTTC.

V is TRBV4-1 and J is TRBJ2-7; unclear D gene. V was trimmed by 0 bases and J by 3 bases, leaving 9 bases between them. Germline CDR1 is MGHRA and CDR2 is YSYEKL. CDR3 length: 14 amino acids. The CDR3 region has the DNA TGCGCCAGCAGCCAAGACTCCCGGAGCTACGAGCAGTACTTC. Protein product: CASSQDSRSYEQYF.

The genes are TRBV25-1 and TRBJ2-7, with 9 nucleotides matching TRBD1. From germline, CDR1 is MGHDK and CDR2 SYGVNS. This CDR3 region has 13 residues. The junction had 7 bases not matched to a gene; V was cut back by 1 base and J by 12 bases. CDR3 DNA sequence: TGTGCCAGCAGTGAATCCCGGGACAGGGAATTGTACTTC. This gives the protein CASSESRDRELYF.

The rearrangement uses TRBV6-1 and TRBJ2-1; a weak D match, TRBD1 (5 bases). The CDR3 totals 14 residues. Germline-derived CDR1 and CDR2 are MNHNS and SASEGT. V was clipped by 5 bases and J by 6 bases, with 14 bases between them. The CDR3 spells CASSLMTVSNEQFF. The CDR3 nucleotides read TGTGCCAGCAGTCTCATGACAGTGAGCAATGAGCAGTTCTTC.

The chain carries TRBV18 and TRBJ1-1, with a tentative D call TRBD1 (5 bases). Deletions cut 5 bases from V and 0 bases from J, with 13 bases between. The CDR3 totals 15 residues. Germline CDR1 is KGHSH and CDR2 is LQKENI. The CDR3 DNA sequence: TGTGCCAGCTCATCAATAGGGGTCGTGAACACTGAAGCTTTCTTT. This codes for CASSSIGVVNTEAFF.

The chain employs TRBV9 and TRBJ1-2, with 7 positions matching TRBD1. The germline gives CDR1 SGDLS, CDR2 YYNGEE. The V gene end was trimmed by 3 bases and the J gene end by 4 bases; junction bases not matched to a gene: 9. There are 15 residues in the CDR3. The CDR3 coding sequence is TGTGCCAGCAGCGGACACAGGGGAGGCGGCTATGGCTACACCTTC. Its translation: CASSGHRGGGYGYTF. Full variable domain (missing parts from reference TRBV9 and TRBJ1-2): DSGVTQTPKHLITATGQRVTLRCSPRSGDLSVYWYQQSLDQGLQFLIQYYNGEERAKGNILERFSAQQFPDLHSELNLSSLELGDSALYFCASSGHRGGGYGYTFGSGTRLTVV.

This chain links TRBV4-1 with TRBJ2-5, with 8 bases matching TRBD1. The end of the DNA is better explained by TRBJ2-7, so the J call may be wrong. CDR1 and CDR2 (germline): MGHRA, YSYEKL. CDR3 size: 17 residues. The CDR3 protein is CASSHPRQGAGGLEQYF. The CDR3 DNA reads TGCGCCAGCAGCCATCCCCGCCAGGGGGCTGGGGGCCTCGAGCAGTACTTC.

J is TRBJ1-1 and V is TRBV9; D is perhaps TRBD1 (5 bases). The CDR3 runs to 16 residues. The V and J ends lost 4 bases and 0 bases respectively, with 16 bases between them. Per germline, CDR1 SGDLS and CDR2 YYNGEE. The CDR3 bases are TGTGCCAGCAGCACCCCCGGGGCGGGGATGAACACTGAAGCTTTCTTT. Protein product: CASSTPGAGMNTEAFF.

The chain links TRBV27 to TRBJ1-1; TRBD1 agrees at 7 bases. Germline V gives CDR1 MNHEY, CDR2 SMNVEV (reference sequence). Germline trimming cut 6 bases from V and 5 bases from J; bases unmatched to any gene: 9. This CDR3 is 14 amino acids long. The CDR3 DNA reads TGTGCCAGCAGGAAACAGGGGACGTGGACTGAAGCTTTCTTT. The encoded protein is CASRKQGTWTEAFF.

This clone was found a few times. This chain connects TRBV28 to TRBJ1-1; tentatively, D is TRBD1 (6 bases). Germline loops: CDR1 MDHEN, CDR2 SYDVKM. The CDR3 is 13 amino acids. The ends were cut back, 3 bases at V and 10 bases at J, with 15 bases in the middle. The CDR3, as DNA: TGTGCCAGCAGTTTCGGGGGGGCGCTTGGAGCTTTCTTT. Translated, it gives CASSFGGALGAFF.

The chain is built from TRBV4-1 and TRBJ1-2; D is unclear. The germline CDR1 and CDR2 sequences are MGHRA and YSYEKL. This CDR3 is built from 12 residues. Trimming removed 3 bases at V and 7 bases at J, with 9 bases between. CDR3 sequence: CASSQLIGGYTF. DNA for the CDR3: TGCGCCAGCAGCCAGTTGATCGGTGGCTACACCTTC.

The CDR3 DNA follows: TGTGCCAGCAGTTACCACACAGCCGGCTATGGCTACACCTTC. Its protein is CASSYHTAGYGYTF. The chain joins TRBV6-7 to TRBJ1-2; the D is unclear. TRBV6-7 is marked as an open reading frame, function uncertain. V lost 2 bases and J 4 bases, leaving 11 bases between the germline ends. CDR3 length: 14 residues.

The J gene is TRBJ2-1, the V gene TRBV5-6; TRBD2 agrees at 8 bases. The CDR3 extends over 12 amino acids. Trimming removed 4 bases from V and 9 bases from J; junction bases left unmatched: 3. Germline V lookup: CDR1 SGHDT, CDR2 YYEEEE. The CDR3 loop is CASSPRGGEQFF. CDR3 DNA: TGTGCCAGCAGCCCCCGGGGGGGTGAGCAGTTCTTC. The variable domain in full, completed from reference TRBV5-6 and TRBJ2-1, reads DAGVTQSPTHLIKTRGQQVTLRCSPKSGHDTVSWYQQALGQGPQFIFQYYEEEERQRGNFPDRFSGHQFPNYSSELNVNALLLGDSALYLCASSPRGGEQFFGPGTRLTVL.

This clone has more than one count but fewer than ten. This same CDR3 is encoded by further DNA sequences in the sample. The CDR3 DNA sequence: TGTGCCAGCAGTTTATCAGGGGGATATGGCTACACCTTC. This gives the protein CASSLSGGYGYTF. The chain joins TRBV27 to TRBJ1-2; TRBD1 is a possible D gene (6 bases). V lost 0 bases to trimming and J lost 5 bases, with 7 bases between them. Germline CDR1 MNHEY, CDR2 SMNVEV (reference sequence). The CDR3 runs 13 residues.

The chain recombines TRBV9 with TRBJ2-4; TRBD2 might be the D (7 bases). Trimming left V 4 bases short and J 5 bases short, with 16 bases between. Germline V gene data show CDR1 as SGDLS and CDR2 as YYNGEE. The CDR3 runs 15 residues. The chain's CDR3 is CASSPPVGGQNIQYF. For the CDR3, the DNA is TGTGCCAGCAGCCCGCCGGTGGGGGGGCAAAACATTCAGTACTTC.

The V gene is TRBV11-1, the J gene TRBJ1-1; no firm D call. Deletions cut 1 base from V and 0 bases from J, with 9 bases between. This CDR3 has 15 residues. Germline-derived CDR1 and CDR2 are SGHAT and FQDESV (reference sequence). The chain's CDR3 is CASSLVGPVNTEAFF. CDR3 DNA: TGTGCCAGCAGCTTAGTTGGCCCTGTGAACACTGAAGCTTTCTTT.

This clone was seen a few times. The gene calls are TRBV11-2 and TRBJ2-7, with a tentative D call TRBD2 (5 bases). V was clipped by 0 bases and J by 6 bases, with 12 bases between them. Germline lookup yields CDR1 SGHAT and CDR2 FQNNGV. This CDR3 comprises 14 residues. CDR3 nucleotides: TGTGCCAGCAGCTTAGATGAAGTCGGAGGCGAGCAGTACTTC. As protein: CASSLDEVGGEQYF.

This rearrangement joins TRBV12-5 to TRBJ2-3, with 12 positions matching TRBD1. Trimming removed 2 bases from V and 5 bases from J; junction bases left unmatched: 14. Germline CDR1 reads LGHNT; CDR2 reads FRNRAP. The CDR3 consists of 19 residues. Written as DNA, the CDR3 is TGTGCTAGTGGTTTGCCCAACACCGGGACAGGGGGCTTGGTAGATACGCAGTATTTT. Residues: CASGLPNTGTGGLVDTQYF.

This clone appeared a single time. The chain carries TRBV25-1 and TRBJ2-7; D perhaps matches TRBD1 (6 bases). CDR3 length equals 14 residues. Between the trimmed V and J ends, which lost 6 bases and 3 bases, there was a span of 15 bases. Germline V gene lookup returns CDR1 MGHDK and CDR2 SYGVNS. The CDR3 loop is CASRPTGNYYEQYF. CDR3 in DNA: TGTGCCAGCAGACCCACAGGGAACTACTACGAGCAGTACTTC.

Comments on this clone: The junction departs from germline at one end; a sequencing error may be responsible. The V gene is TRBV6-5, the J gene TRBJ1-2; the match to TRBD1 covers 11 bases. CDR1 and CDR2 from the germline V gene are MNHEY and SVGAGI. This CDR3 is 14 amino acids long. This chain's CDR3 is CATYRDRGRQGYIF. The CDR3 DNA sequence: TGTGCCACGTATCGGGACAGGGGGAGGCAAGGCTACATCTTC.

The V call is TRBV7-8, the J call TRBJ2-5; D may be TRBD2 (6 bases). CDR3 length equals 16 residues. The V gene lost 4 bases and the J gene lost 2 bases, with 17 bases spanning the gap. Germline assignment: CDR1 SGHVS and CDR2 FQNEAQ. This CDR3 is CASSSLGRTPQETQYF. DNA of the CDR3: TGTGCCAGCAGCTCTCTGGGGAGGACACCTCAAGAGACCCAGTACTTC.

V and J are TRBV5-6 and TRBJ2-1; 8 bases agree with TRBD2. V lost 4 bases, J lost 4 bases, and 10 bases stayed unmatched. Germline V gene data show CDR1 as SGHDT and CDR2 as YYEEEE. The CDR3 is made up of 16 amino acids. The CDR3 nucleotides read TGTGCCAGCAGCAATCGCACGGGGGGGCGATACAATGAGCAGTTCTTC. As protein: CASSNRTGGRYNEQFF. Full variable domain (missing parts from reference TRBV5-6 and TRBJ2-1): DAGVTQSPTHLIKTRGQQVTLRCSPKSGHDTVSWYQQALGQGPQFIFQYYEEEERQRGNFPDRFSGHQFPNYSSELNVNALLLGDSALYLCASSNRTGGRYNEQFFGPGTRLTVL.

A word on this clone: Without the conserved terminal phenylalanine or tryptophan, this CDR3 likely stems from a read error. V and J are TRBV6-5 and TRBJ1-1; 8 nucleotides match TRBD1. The CDR3 totals 14 residues. CDR1 is MNHEY, CDR2 SVGAGI, per germline. With V trimmed by 5 bases and J by 4 bases, 6 bases remained unmatched. Written as DNA, the CDR3 is TGTGCCAGCAGTGTAGGACAGGGTGGCACTGAAGCTTTCTCT. This translates into CASSVGQGGTEAFS.